This entry describes one T cell receptor beta chain. Its target is unknown. These data belong to a study of T cell responses to AZD1222 COVID-19 vaccine. Generated by immunoSEQ multiplex PCR, the TCRdb table keeps only in-frame clones and is missing some. The table lists more than 80,000 clones, almost 90% of them singletons. Study results and limitations: Reportedly, nearly half the spike-specific TCRs target unmutated variant regions.

The CDR3 is 13 amino acids. CDR1 and CDR2 (germline): SQVTM, ANQGSEA. J lost 2 bases, V lost 7 bases, and 7 bases had no gene match. The sequencing here drew on peripheral blood, taken on day 0 of MenACWY control vaccination. The chain combines TRBV29-1 with TRBJ1-1, with 7 bases matching TRBD1. The receptor comes from an adult in good health. CDR3 amino acids: CSARQGSNTEAFF. As DNA, the CDR3 is TGCAGCGCCCGACAGGGTTCAAACACTGAAGCTTTCTTT.